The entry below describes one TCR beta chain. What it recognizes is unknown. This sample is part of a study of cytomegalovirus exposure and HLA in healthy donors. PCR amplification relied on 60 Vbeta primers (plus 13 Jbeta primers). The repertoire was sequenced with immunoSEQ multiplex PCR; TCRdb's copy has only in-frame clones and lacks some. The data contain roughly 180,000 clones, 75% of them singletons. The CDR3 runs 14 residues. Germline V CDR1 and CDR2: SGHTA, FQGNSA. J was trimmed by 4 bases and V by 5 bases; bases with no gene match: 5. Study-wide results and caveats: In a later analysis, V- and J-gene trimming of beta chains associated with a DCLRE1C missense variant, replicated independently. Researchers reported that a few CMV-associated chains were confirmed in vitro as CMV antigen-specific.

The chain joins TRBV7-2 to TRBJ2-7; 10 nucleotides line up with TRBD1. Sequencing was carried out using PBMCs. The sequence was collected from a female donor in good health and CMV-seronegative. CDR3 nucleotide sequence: TGTGCCAGCAGCGAACGGACAGGGGGTTACGAGCAGTACTTC. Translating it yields CASSERTGGYEQYF.